Listed here is a single TCR beta chain. Its antigen is undetermined. This entry is derived from a study of T cell responses to AZD1222 COVID-19 vaccine. Study in general: Whether given at about 4 or about 12 weeks, second doses were pooled. Notes on the study in general: The reported proportion of spike-specific TCRs targeting unmutated variant regions was nearly half. Repertoire sampling occurred only after the peak T cell response. Recipients of two AZD1222 doses showed rising Spike-specific TCR breadth and depth.

TCRdb's copy holds only in-frame clones and misses some; the assay was immunoSEQ multiplex PCR. The repertoire holds under 200,000 clones, about 88% seen once, with around 5.9% in the top ten. CDR1 and CDR2 (germline): LNHDA, SQIVND (reference sequence). The CDR3 covers 13 residues. The germline V and J ends were trimmed by 1 base and 4 bases, with 5 bases remaining between them. The chain uses TRBV19 and TRBJ2-1; D is undetermined. This TCR came from an adult in good health. Sample: peripheral blood, taken on day 0 of AZD1222 vaccination. The CDR3 DNA reads as TGTGCCAGTAGTATAGGCATTTACAATGAGCAGTTCTTC. This translates into CASSIGIYNEQFF.